Sequencing of this T cell receptor (beta chain) was carried out in a study of shared clonotypes between healthy human individuals. For the study at large: Two female and three male donors aged 18 to 49 were enrolled.

Study-wide findings and caveats: Among a few donors, 4.5% to 5.5% of naive CD4 clonotypes were found in common.

Replicate PCRs run on sorted subsets employed 200 ng DNA, about 27,000 T cell genomes. Sequencing was performed with immunoSEQ multiplex PCR; in TCRdb, only in-frame clones are kept and a portion is missing. Counted here are some 2,000,000 clones, 90% to 95% occurring once; the ten biggest clones make up 0.13%. With V trimmed by 6 bases and J by 3 bases, 8 bases remained unmatched. The CDR3 is 15 amino acids. CDR1 and CDR2 from the germline V gene are LNHDA and SQIVND (reference sequence). Points on this clone: Its target is unknown.

The clonotype comes from a man between 18 and 35 years old in good health. The chain combines TRBV19 with TRBJ1-5; 7 bases line up with TRBD1. Sequenced sample: naive CD4+ T cells sorted from blood. The subset denotes: CD45RA+ positively selected. The CDR3 bases are TGTGCCAGTAGCCCCCGTGACAGGGTCAATCAGCCCCAGCATTTT. It is translated as CASSPRDRVNQPQHF.